What follows describes a single T cell receptor (beta chain). V gave up 5 bases and J gave up 6 bases, with 17 bases separating them. The CDR3 extends over 14 amino acids. A sample-barcoded 5' primer and a J-beta primer mix were used in a second PCR of roughly 6 to 11 cycles. Each CDR3 protein gets one entry after TCRdb re-called the 5' RACE reads with MiXCR. The sample lists over 1,500,000 distinct CDR3 sequences; around 42% were seen once. This sample was included in a study of blood T cells in healthy people across ages. The clonotype originates from a human donor in good health. Sample: blood. V and J are TRBV12-3 or TRBV12-4 and TRBJ2-7; D is perhaps TRBD1 (5 bases). CDR3 DNA sequence: TGTGCCAGCAGTACCAACCAGGGATGTGGCGAGCAGTACTTC. This encodes CASSTNQGCGEQYF.